This T cell receptor (beta chain) emerged from a study of cytomegalovirus exposure and HLA in healthy donors (dated by TCRdb to between 2016 and 2019). Turning to the overall study: An earlier analysis of approximately 600 of the donors reported roughly 300 Gb of sequence data and roughly 110 million unique TCR beta sequences from about 180 million T cells. The genetic ancestry cluster associated with self-reported Caucasian donors included around four fifths of the roughly 390 genotyped donors. The number of typed donors differed by locus: about 620-640 for A, B, C, DRB1 and DQB1; approximately 530 for DQA1; approximately 600 for DPA1; and about 470 for DPB1. The later analysis used no new phenotypic data to find candidate immune exposures, relying instead on TCR beta sequences and their occurrence across donors. Because of strong linkage in the cohort, five DR-DQ haplotypes were treated as single units for association and clustering. The study aimed to test whether cataloging public T cell receptors could reveal signatures of past pathogen exposure. Donor age, sex, ethnicity and CMV serostatus were compiled together with the repertoire data. On average, around 200,000 unique TCR beta nucleotide sequences were sequenced per donor among 398 genotyped donors of the cohort, with roughly 18% of those sequences being non-productive. Every discovery cohort repertoire had been produced on one sequencing platform. Genome-wide SNP genotypes for about three fifths of the roughly 670 donors were used in a later genetic analysis, which treated that subset as a discovery cohort. In a later analysis, previously published TCR beta repertoires from 550 to 700 donors were re-analyzed and high-resolution HLA genotyping was added so that TCR occurrence patterns could be studied. An early release covering about 600 HLA-typed donors comprised about 300 gigabases of sequencing data and roughly 85 million unique TCR sequences. High-throughput TCR immunosequencing, statistical association of individual TCRs with disease status, and machine learning were combined to predict cytomegalovirus infection status. An earlier analysis of several hundred of the donors used high-throughput TCR beta sequencing to judge whether each TCR beta V gene segment behaved as functional or pseudogenic. Along with the roughly 670-subject first cohort, a separate validation cohort of around 110 different subjects was used. Class I and class II HLA loci were covered by the typing at four-digit resolution. The study profiled the T cell repertoires of more than 500 subjects by immunosequencing and related them to cytomegalovirus serostatus. General findings and caveats noted by the study authors: In both the original and validation cohorts, the classifier was reported to diagnose cytomegalovirus status with high specificity and sensitivity. A later analysis found that TCR association rates varied across HLA loci, with DRB1 alleles showing the most associated TCRs and HLA-C alleles the fewest. In a later analysis, most CMV-associated TCR beta chains were found to appear HLA-restricted, with HLA associations seemingly driven largely by CMV exposure. Some IMGT-functional V segments, including TRBV6-2 and TRBV6-3, could not be told apart with the 87-base-pair reads, so those segments were excluded. Correlated functional status among segregating V segments might reflect linkage disequilibrium, but an unknown experimental factor could not be ruled out. A cluster of highly shared sequence variants was judged likely to represent a technical artifact of the sequencing pipeline. The study listed approximately 150 TCR beta chains as associated with cytomegalovirus. While some public TCRs were present in many individuals, most TCR sequences turned up only very rarely across donors. It was suggested by the authors that the approach could potentially be generalized to other disease states and immunological phenotypes. In an earlier analysis of some 640 of the donors, most TCR beta V segments were observed in productive rearrangements about 87% or about 30% of the time, broadly matching IMGT annotations. Specific HLA alleles were associated with about 17,000 TCR beta sequences at a false discovery rate of 0.05 in a later analysis. Only TCR beta chains were sequenced in this cohort, and the absence of alpha or paired-chain data limited detectable features. The earlier analysis of 587 of the donors excluded approximately 15 rarely observed V segments, including chromosome 9 orphons, because counts were too low. A further reported finding was that TCR beta sequences accurately predicted the HLA-A and HLA-B alleles for most subjects in the first cohort. Sequencing depth was assumed to be roughly uniform across donors in the presence/absence analyses, though that assumption may not hold. In a later analysis, HLA-associated TCR beta chains were found to be more clonally expanded and to have lower generation probabilities than equally common non-associated chains. According to a later analysis, parvovirus B19, influenza, CMV and Epstein-Barr virus appeared linked to several top co-occurrence clusters. Because HLA typing was missing for some donors at each locus, association tests included only the typed subset. Strong co-occurrence of HLA alleles, especially DR and DQ, made assigning TCR associations to individual alleles difficult. An association between a missense DCLRE1C variant and V-gene and J-gene trimming of TCR beta chains was found in a later genetic analysis and replicated in an independent cohort. In vitro tests confirmed that three of the cytomegalovirus-associated TCR beta chains recognize cytomegalovirus antigens. In a later genetic analysis, fewer N-insertions in productive TCRs were reported among donors in an Asian-associated ancestry cluster than the roughly 700-donor mean. CMV serostatus was the only immune exposure information available for the cohort.

From the cysteine through the phenylalanine, the CDR3 covers 15 amino acids. The retained sequence is limited to the CDR3, 45 bases, with the frame set at the first base. The junction carries 19 bases between V and J, which are trimmed by 5 bases and 8 bases respectively. CDR1 is given as SGHRS and CDR2 as YFSETQ, both from the germline V gene. Comments on this clone: Its antigen is still unknown. Nothing much larger sits one base from this clone, and base qualities are not available.

In total, approximately 690 healthy bone marrow donors made up the cohort. All cohort members were sampled while nominally healthy, although unrecorded immune exposures were likely present. The donor tested CMV seropositive and was one of the 289 seropositive cohort members. Every donor gave a peripheral blood sample, and the peripheral blood mononuclear cells from that sample were used for TCR beta sequencing. The Qiagen DNeasy Blood Extraction Kit was used to extract genomic DNA from the blood cell samples. The library was produced with the immunoSEQ multiplex PCR assay. For the multiplex PCR, a mixture combining 60 forward primers for TCR Vbeta segments and 13 reverse primers for TCR Jbeta segments was used. The CDR3 region of rearranged TCR beta genes was amplified from genomic DNA with a multiplex PCR assay. The amplified TCR beta libraries were sequenced on the Illumina HiSeq System as 87-base-pair reads. Per the source publication's procedure: In a later analysis, about 80 million unique TCR beta chains were counted across the 666 repertoires, and roughly 11 million of these chains were shared by at least two donors. Raw reads were error-corrected and collapsed into unique sequences with a nearest-neighbor algorithm that merged closely related sequences to remove PCR and sequencing errors. Alignment of CDR3 sequences to IMGT reference sequences was used to assign V, D and J gene segments. For a sequence to be retained, a match of at least six nucleotides was required to both a V gene segment and a J gene segment. Rearrangements were called productive when the CDR3 lacked stop codons and stayed in frame with V and J; all others were non-productive. CDR3 was defined according to IMGT convention as the region running from the second conserved V-encoded cysteine to the conserved J-encoded phenylalanine. In an earlier analysis of roughly 580 of the donors, sequences lacking an unambiguous match to a single V gene segment were excluded. In an earlier analysis of 500 to 750 of the donors, V segments were called functional above 56.7% productive rearrangements and were called segregating when the between-donor standard deviation exceeded 5%. A statistical classification framework was built for diagnosing cytomegalovirus status from the catalog of TCR beta chain sequences. V and J gene assignment, in a later analysis, came from comparing TCR nucleotide sequences with IMGT/GENE-DB human TR gene sequences. The TCRdist pipeline was used in a later analysis to assign CDR3 sequences and most-parsimonious VDJ recombination scenarios. In a later analysis, every TCR beta chain was defined by the combination of its CDR3 amino acid sequence and its V-gene family, and reads without a unique V-gene family were dropped. To address suspected cross-contamination and a sequencing artifact, a later analysis removed roughly 640 highly shared, low-generation-probability nucleotide sequences. A later analysis calculated a clonal expansion index for each public chain from normalized within-repertoire ranks of inferred template counts. Generation probabilities in a later analysis came from a VDJ recombination model fitted to out-of-frame rearrangements, and those results were checked against IGoR. Hypergeometric tests were used in a later analysis to score TCR-TCR, TCR-HLA and TCR-CMV co-occurrence, with a repertoire-size bias correction applied to the TCR pairs. In a later analysis, false discovery rates were estimated by permuting HLA or CMV assignments 20 times. In a later analysis, co-occurring TCRs were grouped using DBSCAN, and TCRdist sequence similarity was added for clustering within HLA-allele-positive subsets. Repertoires with fewer than 30,000 or more than 120,000 public chains, plus five repertoires with anomalous nucleotide sharing, were excluded from co-occurrence clustering. As stored in TCRdb, this immuneACCESS dataset retains in-frame rearrangements with V and J assigned. A fraction of the clones does not appear; measured against another copy, unresolved V genes explain less than half of the discrepancy, and the remainder lacks a known reason. V and J calls and clone size follow that table, whereas D and trimming were derived from the DNA. The sample table records approximately 160,000 clones; just under 80% of these occur just once. The top ten constitute 7% of the sample.

The origin of this receptor is a woman between 40 and 50 years old in good health and CMV-seropositive. The chain employs TRBV5-1 and TRBJ1-4, with the D segment identity uncertain. The sequenced sample was PBMCs. This receptor has the CDR3 CASRSSQVESEKLFF. The DNA sequence follows: TGCGCCAGCAGGTCCTCCCAGGTAGAAAGCGAAAAACTGTTTTTT. Supplemented by the reference TRBV5-1 and TRBJ1-4 proteins around the CDR3, the complete variable domain is KAGVTQTPRYLIKTRGQQVTLSCSPISGHRSVSWYQQTPGQGLQFLFEYFSETQRNKGNFPGRFSGRQFSNSRSEMNVSTLELGDSALYLCASRSSQVESEKLFFGSGTQLSVL.